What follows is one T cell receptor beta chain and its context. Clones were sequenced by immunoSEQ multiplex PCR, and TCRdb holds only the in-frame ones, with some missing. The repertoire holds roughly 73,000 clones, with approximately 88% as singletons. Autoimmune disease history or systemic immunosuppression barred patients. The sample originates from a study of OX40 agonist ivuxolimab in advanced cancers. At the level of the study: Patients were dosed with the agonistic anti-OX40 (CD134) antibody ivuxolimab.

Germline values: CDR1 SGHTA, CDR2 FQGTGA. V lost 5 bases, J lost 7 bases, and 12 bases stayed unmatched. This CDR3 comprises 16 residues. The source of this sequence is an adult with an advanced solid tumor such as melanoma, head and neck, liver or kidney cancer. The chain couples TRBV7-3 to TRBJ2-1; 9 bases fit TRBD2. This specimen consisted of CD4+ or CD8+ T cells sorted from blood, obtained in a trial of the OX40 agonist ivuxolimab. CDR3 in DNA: TGTGCCAGCAGCCCTGGGGGCGGGAGGGCCAGGAATGAGCAGTTCTTC. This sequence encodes CASSPGGGRARNEQFF. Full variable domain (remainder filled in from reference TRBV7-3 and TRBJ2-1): GAGVSQTPSNKVTEKGKYVELRCDPISGHTALYWYRQSLGQGPEFLIYFQGTGAADDSGLPNDRFFAVRPEGSVSTLKIQRTERGDSAVYLCASSPGGGRARNEQFFGPGTRLTVL.